The entry below describes one T cell receptor (beta chain). Its specificity is unknown. Naive CD4 T cells were sorted as CD45RO-negative, CD62L-positive. This record comes from a study of human versus mouse CDR3 diversity and MHC coevolution. Study-level information: The immunoSEQ assay reportedly detects one in 200,000 T cells. Study-level points and caveats: Humans had the largest estimated TCR beta repertoire, around 1.6 million clonotypes.

From germline, CDR1 is MDHEN and CDR2 SYDVKM. This CDR3 has 18 amino acids. Data came from immunoSEQ multiplex PCR; TCRdb stores just in-frame clones and leaves some out. The data show tens of thousands of clones, roughly 93% seen once. Sequencing input: naive CD4+ T cells from blood. The subset denotes: CD45RO-negative CD62L-positive naive CD4 T cells. J is TRBJ2-5 and V is TRBV28; 14 positions agree with TRBD2. The better agreement between TRBJ2-7 and the DNA end casts doubt on the J call. The TCR sequence derives from a person between 25 and 69 years old in good health. In DNA form, the CDR3 reads TGTGCCAGCAGTTTCCTCGGGACTAGCGGGGGAACCTCGTACGAGCAGTACTTC. It translates to CASSFLGTSGGTSYEQYF.